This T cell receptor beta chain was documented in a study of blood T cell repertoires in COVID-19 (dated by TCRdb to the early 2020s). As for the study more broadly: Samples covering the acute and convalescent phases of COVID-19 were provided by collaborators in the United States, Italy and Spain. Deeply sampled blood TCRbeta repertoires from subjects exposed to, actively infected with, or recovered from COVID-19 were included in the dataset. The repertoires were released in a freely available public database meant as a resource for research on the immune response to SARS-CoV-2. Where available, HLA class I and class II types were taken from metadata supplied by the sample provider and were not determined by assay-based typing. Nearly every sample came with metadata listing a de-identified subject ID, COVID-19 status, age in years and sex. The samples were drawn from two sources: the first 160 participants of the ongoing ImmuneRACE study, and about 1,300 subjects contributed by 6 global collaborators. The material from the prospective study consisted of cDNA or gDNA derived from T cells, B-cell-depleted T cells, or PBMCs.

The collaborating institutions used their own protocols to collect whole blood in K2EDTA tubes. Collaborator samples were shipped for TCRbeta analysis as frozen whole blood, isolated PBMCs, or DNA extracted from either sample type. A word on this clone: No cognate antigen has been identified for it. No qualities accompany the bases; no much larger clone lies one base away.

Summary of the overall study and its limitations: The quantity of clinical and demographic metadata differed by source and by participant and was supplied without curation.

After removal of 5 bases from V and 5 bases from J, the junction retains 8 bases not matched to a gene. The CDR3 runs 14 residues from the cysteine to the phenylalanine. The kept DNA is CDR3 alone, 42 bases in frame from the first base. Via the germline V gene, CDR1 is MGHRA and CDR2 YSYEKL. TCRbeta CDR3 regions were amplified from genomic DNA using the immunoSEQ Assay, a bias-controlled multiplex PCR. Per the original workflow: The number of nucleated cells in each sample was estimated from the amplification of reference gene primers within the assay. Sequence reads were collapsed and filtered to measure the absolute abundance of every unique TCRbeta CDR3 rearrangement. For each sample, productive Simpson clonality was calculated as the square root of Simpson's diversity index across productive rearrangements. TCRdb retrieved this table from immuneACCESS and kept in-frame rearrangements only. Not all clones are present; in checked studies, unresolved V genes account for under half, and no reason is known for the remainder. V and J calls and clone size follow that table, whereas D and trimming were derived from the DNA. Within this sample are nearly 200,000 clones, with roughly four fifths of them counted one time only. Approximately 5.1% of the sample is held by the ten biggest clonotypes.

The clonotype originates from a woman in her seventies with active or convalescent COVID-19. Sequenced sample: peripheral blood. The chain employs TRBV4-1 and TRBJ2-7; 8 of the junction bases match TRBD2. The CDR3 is CASSSGTRADEQYF. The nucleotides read TGCGCCAGCAGCTCCGGGACTAGAGCAGACGAGCAGTACTTC.